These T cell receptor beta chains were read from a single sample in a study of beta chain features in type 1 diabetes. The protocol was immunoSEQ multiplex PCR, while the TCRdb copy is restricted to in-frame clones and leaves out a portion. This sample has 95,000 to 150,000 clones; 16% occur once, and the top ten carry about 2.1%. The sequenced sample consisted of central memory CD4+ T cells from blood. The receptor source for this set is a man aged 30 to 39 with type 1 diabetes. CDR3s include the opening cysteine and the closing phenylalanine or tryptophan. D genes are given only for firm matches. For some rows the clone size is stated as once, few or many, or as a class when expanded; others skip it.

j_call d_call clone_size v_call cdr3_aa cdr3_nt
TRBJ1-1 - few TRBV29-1 CSVTGTENTEAFF TGCAGCGTTACCGGGACGGAGAACACTGAAGCTTTCTTT
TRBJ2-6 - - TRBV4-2 CASSQVDSTSGANVLTF TGTGCCAGCAGCCAAGTAGACAGTACCTCTGGGGCCAACGTCCTGACTTTC
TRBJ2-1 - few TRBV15 CATSARDGGRVGQFF TGTGCCACCAGCGCAAGGGACGGAGGTCGCGTGGGGCAGTTCTTC
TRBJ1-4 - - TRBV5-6 CASSFNGAINEKLFF TGTGCCAGCAGCTTCAACGGAGCGATTAATGAAAAACTGTTTTTT
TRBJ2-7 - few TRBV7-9 CASSHRDTLTYEQYF TGTGCCAGCAGCCACCGGGACACCTTAACCTACGAGCAGTACTTC
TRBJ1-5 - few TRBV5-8 CASSPDWGASNQPQHF TGTGCCAGCAGCCCGGATTGGGGGGCAAGCAATCAGCCCCAGCATTTT
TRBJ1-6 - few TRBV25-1 CASSESGWGTSPLHF TGTGCCAGCAGTGAATCGGGGTGGGGCACTTCACCCCTCCACTTT
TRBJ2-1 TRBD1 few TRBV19 CASSIGGQWAGSYNEQFF TGTGCCAGTAGTATTGGGGGACAGTGGGCCGGGTCCTACAATGAGCAGTTCTTC
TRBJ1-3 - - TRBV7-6 CASSSAGVFSGNTIYF TGTGCCAGCAGCTCAGCGGGAGTTTTCTCTGGAAACACCATATATTTT
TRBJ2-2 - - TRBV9 CASSGDITGELFF TGTGCCAGCAGCGGAGACATCACCGGGGAGCTGTTTTTT
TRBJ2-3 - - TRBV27 CASSLTVMGTDTQYF TGTGCCAGCAGTTTAACGGTTATGGGCACAGATACGCAGTATTTT
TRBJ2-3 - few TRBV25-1 CASSDGTFSTDTQYF TGTGCCAGCAGTGACGGGACCTTTAGCACAGATACGCAGTATTTT
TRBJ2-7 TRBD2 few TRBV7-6 CASSLEGGGRYEQYF TGTGCCAGCAGCTTAGAGGGCGGGGGACGCTACGAGCAGTACTTC
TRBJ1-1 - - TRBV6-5 CASRQAGKTEAFF TGTGCCAGTCGACAGGCAGGGAAAACTGAAGCTTTCTTT
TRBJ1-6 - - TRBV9 CASSGGPSSYNSPLHF TGTGCCAGCAGCGGAGGGCCCAGCTCCTATAATTCACCCCTCCACTTT
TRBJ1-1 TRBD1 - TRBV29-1 CSGNRGSGTEAFF TGCAGCGGCAACAGGGGCTCTGGCACTGAAGCTTTCTTT
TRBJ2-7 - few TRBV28 CASSQRYEQYF TGTGCCAGCAGTCAGCGATACGAGCAGTACTTC
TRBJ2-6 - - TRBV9 CASSPTNTGANVLTF TGTGCCAGCAGCCCCACGAACACTGGGGCCAACGTCCTGACTTTC
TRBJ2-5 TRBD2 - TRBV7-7 CASSIGLAESETQYF TGTGCTAGCAGTATTGGACTAGCGGAAAGCGAGACCCAGTACTTC
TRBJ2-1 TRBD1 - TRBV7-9 CASSAHTGDASNEQFF TGTGCCAGCAGCGCACATACAGGGGACGCAAGCAATGAGCAGTTCTTC
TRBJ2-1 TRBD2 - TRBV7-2 CASSPRIAGANEQFF TGTGCCAGCAGCCCCCGAATAGCGGGGGCCAATGAGCAGTTCTTC
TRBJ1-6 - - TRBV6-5 CASSYSYSYNSPLHF TGTGCCAGCAGTTACAGCTACTCCTATAATTCACCCCTCCACTTT
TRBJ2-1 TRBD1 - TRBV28 CASSAAGGSIHNEQFF TGTGCCAGCAGCGCTGCAGGGGGCTCAATACACAATGAGCAGTTCTTC
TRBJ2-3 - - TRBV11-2 CASSLGPAPTAIDTQYF TGTGCCAGCAGCTTAGGCCCGGCCCCTACGGCGATCGATACGCAGTATTTT
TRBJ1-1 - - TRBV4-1 CASSRHGAGENTEAFF TGCGCCAGCAGCCGCCATGGGGCAGGGGAGAACACTGAAGCTTTCTTT
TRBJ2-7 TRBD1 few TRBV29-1 CSVARDRGLEQYF TGCAGCGTTGCCCGGGACAGAGGCCTCGAGCAGTACTTC
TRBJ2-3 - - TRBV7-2 CASSSRRGTRNTDTQYF TGTGCCAGCAGCTCCCGTAGGGGGACAAGAAACACAGATACGCAGTATTTT
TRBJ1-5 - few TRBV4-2 CASSQETSLQPQHF TGTGCCAGCAGCCAAGAAACCAGTTTACAGCCCCAGCATTTT
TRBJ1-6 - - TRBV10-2 CASSDLYQGENSPLHF TGCGCCAGCAGTGATCTCTATCAGGGAGAGAATTCACCCCTCCACTTT
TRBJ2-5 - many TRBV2 CASRTGPGETQYF TGTGCCAGCCGGACGGGGCCAGGCGAGACCCAGTACTTC
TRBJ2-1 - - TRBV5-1 CASRDESSYNEQFF TGCGCCAGCAGGGACGAAAGCTCCTACAATGAGCAGTTCTTC
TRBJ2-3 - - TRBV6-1 CASSEDGYSTDTQYF TGTGCCAGCAGTGAAGACGGCTACAGCACAGATACGCAGTATTTT
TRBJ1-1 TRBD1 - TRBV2 CASRVDRGGMNTEAFF TGTGCCAGCAGAGTAGACAGGGGCGGAATGAACACTGAAGCTTTCTTT
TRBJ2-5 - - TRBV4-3 CASSQDRFKATQYF TGCGCCAGCAGCCAAGACAGATTTAAGGCGACCCAGTACTTC
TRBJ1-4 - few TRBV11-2 CASSFPGEREKLFF TGTGCCAGCAGCTTCCCCGGAGAGAGGGAAAAACTGTTTTTT
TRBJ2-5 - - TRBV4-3 CASSLQIWGETQYF TGCGCCAGCAGCTTGCAGATCTGGGGGGAGACCCAGTACTTC
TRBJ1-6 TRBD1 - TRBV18 CASSPATGLGSPLHF TGTGCCAGCTCACCAGCGACAGGGTTGGGTTCACCCCTCCACTTT
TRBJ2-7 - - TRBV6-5 CASSLTDTPYEQYF TGTGCCAGCAGTTTGACAGACACACCCTACGAGCAGTACTTC
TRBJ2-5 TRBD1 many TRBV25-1 CASSGLQGAETQYF TGTGCCAGCAGTGGCTTACAGGGGGCTGAGACCCAGTACTTC
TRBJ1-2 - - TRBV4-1 CASSQGQLANYGYTF TGCGCCAGCAGCCAAGGACAGCTAGCTAACTATGGCTACACCTTC
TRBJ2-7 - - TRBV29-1 CSVGKGVYEQYF TGCAGCGTTGGTAAAGGGGTCTACGAGCAGTACTTC
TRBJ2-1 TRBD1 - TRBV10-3 CASWTGENEQFF TGTGCCAGTTGGACAGGGGAGAATGAGCAGTTCTTC
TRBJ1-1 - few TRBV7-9 CASSFQAQNTEAFF TGTGCCAGCAGCTTTCAGGCGCAGAACACTGAAGCTTTCTTT
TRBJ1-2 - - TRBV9 CASSVQGNYGYTF TGTGCCAGCAGCGTGCAGGGTAACTATGGCTACACCTTC
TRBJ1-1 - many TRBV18 CASSPDRTTEAFF TGTGCCAGCTCACCAGACAGAACCACTGAAGCTTTCTTT
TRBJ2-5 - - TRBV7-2 CASSPQPVGVETQYF TGTGCCAGCAGCCCCCAGCCTGTGGGCGTAGAGACCCAGTACTTC